The next 15 T cell receptor beta chains were all read from a single sample in a study of cytomegalovirus exposure and HLA in healthy donors. TCRdb's table, derived via immunoSEQ multiplex PCR, lists solely in-frame clones and lacks some. The data contain some 230,000 clones, 75% to 95% of them seen just once; the ten biggest clones take up approximately 1.1%. The sample taken for sequencing was PBMCs. The receptors here all came from a woman aged 18-29 years in good health and CMV-seronegative.

The chain couples TRBV18 to TRBJ2-7, with a weak D call TRBD1 (7 bases). The germline V gene encodes CDR1 KGHSH and CDR2 LQKENI. This CDR3 contains 16 residues. Trimming pared 0 bases from V and 4 bases from J, leaving 16 bases between. CDR3 amino acids: CASSPPGGQSLYEQYF. For the CDR3, the DNA is TGTGCCAGCTCACCACCGGGGGGACAGAGCCTATACGAGCAGTACTTC. Full variable domain (outside the CDR3, taken from reference TRBV18 and TRBJ2-7): NAGVMQNPRHLVRRRGQEARLRCSPMKGHSHVYWYRQLPEEGLKFMVYLQKENIIDESGMPKERFSAEFPKEGPSILRIQQVVRGDSAAYFCASSPPGGQSLYEQYFGPGTRLTVT.

J is TRBJ2-5 and V is TRBV11-3; TRBD2 matches 8 bases. J was trimmed by 4 bases and V by 5 bases; bases with no gene match: 9. This CDR3 is 15 amino acids long. CDR1 and CDR2 (germline): SGHNT, YENEEA. In DNA form, the CDR3 reads TGTGCCAGCAGCCTTAGCGGGAAGACGGGAGAGACCCAGTACTTC. Translation gives CASSLSGKTGETQYF.

Remarks on this clone: This sequence may be a read error, since a much larger clone differs from it by one base. The same CDR3 can be traced to other DNA sequences in this sample. The chain joins TRBV9 to TRBJ2-7; 11 bases are shared with TRBD2. Per the germline V gene, CDR1 is SGDLS and CDR2 is YYNGEE. J gave up 1 base and V 3 bases, and 3 bases lay outside the gene matches. This CDR3 region has 15 residues. The CDR3 here is CASSAGTSGSYEQYF. CDR3 DNA: TGTGCCAGCAGCGCCGGGACTAGCGGATCCTACGAGCAGTACTTC.

The chain recombines TRBV5-1 with TRBJ2-4, with D perhaps TRBD1 (6 bases). V lost 3 bases to trimming and J lost 8 bases, with 12 bases between them. The CDR3 runs 13 residues. Per germline, CDR1 SGHRS and CDR2 YFSETQ. CDR3 loop: CASSSRGGDIQYF. Written as DNA, the CDR3 is TGCGCCAGCAGCTCTCGAGGGGGAGACATTCAGTACTTC.

The genes are TRBV7-2 and TRBJ1-2; 8 bases are a match to TRBD1. Per the germline V gene, CDR1 is SGHTA and CDR2 is FQGNSA. V lost 7 bases, J lost 7 bases, and 14 bases stayed unmatched. CDR3 length equals 15 residues. CDR3 region: CASMDRVGAFGGYTF. DNA of the CDR3: TGTGCCAGCATGGACAGGGTGGGGGCCTTTGGTGGCTACACCTTC.

The V gene is TRBV19, the J gene TRBJ2-5, with 9 bases that match TRBD1. J was trimmed by 7 bases and V by 6 bases; bases with no gene match: 9. CDR3 size: 14 residues. CDR1 and CDR2 (germline): LNHDA, SQIVND (reference sequence). The CDR3 sequence: CASSGGQGLGTQYF. The CDR3 region has the DNA TGTGCCAGTAGCGGGGGACAGGGCCTGGGGACCCAGTACTTC.

This rearrangement joins TRBV6-1 to TRBJ2-7, with a tentative D call TRBD2 (6 bases). CDR3 length: 13 residues. In germline, CDR1 is MNHNS, CDR2 SASEGT. Trimming cost V 5 bases and J 3 bases, with 11 bases left between them. The CDR3 loop is CASSRERNYEQYF. In DNA form, the CDR3 reads TGTGCCAGCAGTCGGGAGAGGAACTACGAGCAGTACTTC.

The chain uses TRBV6-5 and TRBJ1-5; the D is unclear. CDR1 is MNHEY and CDR2 is SVGAGI in the germline V gene. The CDR3 covers 13 residues. V was cut by 0 bases and J by 9 bases, with 9 bases left in between. CDR3 bases: TGTGCCAGCAGTTACTCGAACTCTGGGCCCCAGCATTTT. Translated: CASSYSNSGPQHF.

The gene calls are TRBV14 and TRBJ2-1; D may be TRBD2 (7 bases). The CDR3 length is 19 residues. CDR1 SGHDN and CDR2 FVKESK come from the germline V gene. The V and J ends lost 4 bases and 0 bases respectively, with 22 bases between them. CDR3 sequence (DNA): TGTGCCAGCAGCCTAAGAACGGGGGGCGAGTTGCGCTCCTACAATGAGCAGTTCTTC. This translates into CASSLRTGGELRSYNEQFF.

The rearrangement joins TRBV28 to TRBJ2-3; TRBD1 agrees at 9 bases. This CDR3 region has 16 residues. Germline CDR1 is MDHEN and CDR2 is SYDVKM. After removal of 2 bases from V and 2 bases from J, the junction contained 5 bases not matched to a gene. In nucleotides, the CDR3 is TGTGCCAGCAGTTTAACTGGGACAGGGTTCACAGATACGCAGTATTTT. Its protein product is CASSLTGTGFTDTQYF.

The gene calls are TRBV29-1 and TRBJ1-1; 8 nucleotides agree with TRBD1. The ends lost 6 bases at V and 1 base at J; junction bases unmatched: 4. The CDR3 is 13 residues long. In germline, CDR1 is SQVTM, CDR2 ANQGSEA. Here the CDR3 DNA reads TGCAGCGTGCGACAGGGGAGGAACACTGAAGCTTTCTTT. Translation gives CSVRQGRNTEAFF.

The chain carries TRBV5-1 and TRBJ2-3; possible D gene TRBD1, 6 bases. Germline V CDR1 and CDR2: SGHRS, YFSETQ. Trimming cost V 0 bases and J 4 bases, with 12 bases left between them. The CDR3 covers 15 residues. The CDR3 loop reads CASSLVGDKADTQYF. The CDR3 DNA is TGCGCCAGCAGCTTGGTGGGGGACAAAGCAGATACGCAGTATTTT.

This clone was found once. The chain couples TRBV28 to TRBJ1-6; 8 bases map to TRBD1. Germline V CDR1 and CDR2: MDHEN, SYDVKM. J gave up 10 bases and V 7 bases, and 15 bases lay outside the gene matches. The CDR3 is made up of 16 amino acids. The CDR3 sequence is CASTTYIRGQGSPLHF. The CDR3 DNA follows: TGTGCCAGCACTACCTACATCAGGGGGCAGGGATCACCCCTCCACTTT.

The chain links TRBV14 to TRBJ2-5; 9 nucleotides agree with TRBD1. Germline-derived CDR1 and CDR2 are SGHDN and FVKESK. The CDR3 loop spans 15 amino acids. Trimming cost V 1 base and J 6 bases; bases outside gene matches: 6. The CDR3, as DNA: TGTGCCAGCAGCCAAGGCGGGACAGGGAGAAAGACCCAGTACTTC. Translating gives CASSQGGTGRKTQYF.

The V and J genes are TRBV11-2 and TRBJ2-3; 7 bases line up with TRBD2. This CDR3 has 16 amino acids. CDR1 is SGHAT, CDR2 FQNNGV, per germline. V was pared by 5 bases and J by 8 bases, with 16 bases of the junction left unmatched. The CDR3 is CASSPDRAGWFGTQYF. The DNA of the CDR3 is TGTGCCAGCAGCCCCGACCGAGCGGGGTGGTTTGGTACGCAGTATTTT.